The 10 T cell receptor beta chains below were found in one sample sequenced in a study of prognosis after radiotherapy for stage I lung cancer. Researchers used two-round multiplex PCR to amplify TCR beta CDR3 starting from genomic DNA. Primers targeting each individual TRBV and TRBJ gene were applied in first-round PCR. TCRdb independently ran MiXCR on the multiplex PCR reads; one entry per CDR3 protein. This table holds about 20,000 distinct CDR3 sequences, roughly 40% found once. The specimen comprised PBMCs, sampled before or after stereotactic body radiation therapy (not recorded which). These TCRs come from a donor aged 50 or older with non-small cell lung cancer.

Here the CDR3 DNA reads TGTGCCAGCAGACGGACAGGGCGAAGACTTAACTATGGCTACACCTTC. It codes for CASRRTGRRLNYGYTF. The chain links TRBV11-2 to TRBJ1-2; 8 bases are shared with TRBD1. CDR1 is SGHAT and CDR2 is FQNNGV in the germline V gene. V lost 6 bases, J lost 1 base, and 10 bases stayed unmatched. The CDR3 covers 16 residues.

This clonotype ranks as medium-sized. The chain has TRBV28 and TRBJ2-7; either TRBD1 or TRBD2 may fit D (6 bases each). The CDR3 spans 17 residues. From germline, CDR1 is MDHEN and CDR2 SYDVKM. V was shortened by 3 bases and J by 2 bases, with 20 bases between the two germline ends. The CDR3, as DNA: TGTGCCAGCAGTTTTGAGAAGGGGGGAGCGTTAGCCTACGAGCAGTACTTC. It encodes CASSFEKGGALAYEQYF.

The chain has TRBV27 and TRBJ2-5; TRBD1 agrees at 7 bases. The CDR3 has 15 residues. Germline lookup yields CDR1 MNHEY and CDR2 SMNVEV (reference sequence). V lost 6 bases and J lost 4; bases outside the gene matches: 11. The CDR3 DNA sequence: TGTGCCAGCAGCCCCCACCGAGCAGGGGGAGAGACCCAGTACTTC. Translated, it gives CASSPHRAGGETQYF.

The chain is built from TRBV7-9 and TRBJ1-1, with TRBD1 matching over 7 bases. CDR3 length: 13 residues. Losses at the gene ends were 11 bases for V and 4 bases for J; bases not matched to a gene: 10. In germline, CDR1 is SEHNR, CDR2 FQNEAQ (reference sequence). This chain's CDR3 is CASGEGGITEAFF. The CDR3 bases are TGTGCCTCCGGGGAAGGGGGCATCACTGAAGCTTTCTTT.

This clonotype has a count of ten or more. The J gene is TRBJ2-7, the V gene TRBV7-6, with 7 positions matching TRBD1. This CDR3 spans 14 amino acids. V shed 2 bases, J shed 4 bases, and the junction held 5 bases outside the gene matches. Germline V CDR1 and CDR2: SGHVS, FNYEAQ. The CDR3, as DNA: TGTGCCAGCAGCTTACTCAGGGGGTCGTACGAGCAGTACTTC. Translated, it gives CASSLLRGSYEQYF.

The chain recombines TRBV7-2 with TRBJ1-3, with TRBD1 matching 10 bases. CDR3 length: 16 amino acids. From germline, CDR1 is SGHTA and CDR2 FQGNSA. Trimming took 4 bases from V and 4 from J; bases not matched to a gene: 7. The CDR3 DNA sequence: TGTGCCAGCAGCTATTCCGGGACAGGGGCGGGAAACACCATATATTTT. Its translation is CASSYSGTGAGNTIYF.

The rearrangement links TRBV6-1 to TRBJ1-2; unclear D gene. V was trimmed by 1 base and J by 4 bases, leaving 13 bases between them. This CDR3 is built from 15 residues. Germline CDR1 is MNHNS and CDR2 is SASEGT. CDR3 nucleotides: TGTGCCAGCAGTGAAGTCTGTGGTGGCGGCTATGGCTACACCTTC. Protein product: CASSEVCGGGYGYTF.

The V call is TRBV2, the J call TRBJ2-6; maybe TRBD1 (6 bases). CDR3 length equals 17 residues. Germline loops: CDR1 SNHLY, CDR2 FYNNEI. The V and J ends lost 7 bases and 4 bases respectively, with 20 bases between them. CDR3 sequence (DNA): TGTGCCAGCAATGGGGGCGGTATGGGTCCCGGGGCCAACGTCCTGACTTTC. This codes for CASNGGGMGPGANVLTF.

J is TRBJ2-1 and V is TRBV6-2 or TRBV6-3; D ambiguous. This CDR3 has 14 amino acids. Germline CDR1 reads MNHEY; CDR2 reads SVGEGT. With 5 bases removed from V and 8 bases from J, the gap between germline ends came to 16 bases. The CDR3 nucleotides read TGTGCCAGCAGTGCTCTATTTGGTGGTCATGAGCAGTTCTTC. It encodes CASSALFGGHEQFF.

This clonotype came up a few times. A much larger clone lies one base from this, so it may be a read error. The CDR3 loop is CASSLTHQLRSQYF. Written as DNA, the CDR3 is TGTGCCAGCAGCTTAACTCACCAGTTAAGGAGCCAGTACTTC. V is TRBV7-3 and J is TRBJ2-5; D gene uncertain. The V gene's germline CDR1 is SGHTA and CDR2 FQGTGA. This CDR3 is built from 14 residues. V lost 0 bases to trimming and J lost 10 bases, with 15 bases between them.